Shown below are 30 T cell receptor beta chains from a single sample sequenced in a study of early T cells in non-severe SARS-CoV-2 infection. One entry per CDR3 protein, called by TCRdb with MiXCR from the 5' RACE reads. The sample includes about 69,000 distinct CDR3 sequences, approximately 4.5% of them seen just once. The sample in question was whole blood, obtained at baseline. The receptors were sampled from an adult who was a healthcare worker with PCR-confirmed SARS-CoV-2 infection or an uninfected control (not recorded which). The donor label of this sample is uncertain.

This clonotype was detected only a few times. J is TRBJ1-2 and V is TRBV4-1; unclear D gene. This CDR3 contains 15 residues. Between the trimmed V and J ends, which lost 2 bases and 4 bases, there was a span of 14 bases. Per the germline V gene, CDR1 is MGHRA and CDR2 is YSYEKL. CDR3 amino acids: CASSQPTPGGYGYTF. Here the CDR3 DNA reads TGCGCCAGCAGCCAACCGACACCGGGAGGCTATGGCTACACCTTC.

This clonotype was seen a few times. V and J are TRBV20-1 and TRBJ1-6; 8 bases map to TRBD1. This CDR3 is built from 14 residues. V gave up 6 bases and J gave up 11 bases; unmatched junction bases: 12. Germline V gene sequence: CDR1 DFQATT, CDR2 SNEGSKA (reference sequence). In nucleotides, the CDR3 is TGCAGTGCCCCCAGGGGGCTAGGGAATCCACCCCTCCACTTT. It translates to CSAPRGLGNPPLHF.

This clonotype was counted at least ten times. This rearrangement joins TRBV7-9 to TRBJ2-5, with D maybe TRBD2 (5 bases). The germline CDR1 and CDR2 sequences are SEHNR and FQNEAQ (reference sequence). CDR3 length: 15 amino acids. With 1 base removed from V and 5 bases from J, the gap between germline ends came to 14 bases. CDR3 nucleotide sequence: TGTGCCAGCAGCTTAGGGTCCGGGCCGGGGGAGACCCAGTACTTC. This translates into CASSLGSGPGETQYF.

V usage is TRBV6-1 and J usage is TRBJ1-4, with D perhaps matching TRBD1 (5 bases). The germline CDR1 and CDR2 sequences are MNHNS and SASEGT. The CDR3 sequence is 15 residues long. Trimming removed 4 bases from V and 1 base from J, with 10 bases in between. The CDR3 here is CASSGGPLTNEKLFF. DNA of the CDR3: TGTGCCAGCAGTGGGGGACCGCTAACTAATGAAAAACTGTTTTTT.

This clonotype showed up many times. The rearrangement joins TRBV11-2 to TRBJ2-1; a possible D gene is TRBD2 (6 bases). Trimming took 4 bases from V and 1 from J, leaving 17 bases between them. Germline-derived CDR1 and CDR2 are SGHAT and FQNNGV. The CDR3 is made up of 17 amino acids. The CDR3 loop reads CASSSLSSGESYNEQFF. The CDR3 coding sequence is TGTGCCAGCAGCTCGTTATCATCGGGGGAGTCCTACAATGAGCAGTTCTTC.

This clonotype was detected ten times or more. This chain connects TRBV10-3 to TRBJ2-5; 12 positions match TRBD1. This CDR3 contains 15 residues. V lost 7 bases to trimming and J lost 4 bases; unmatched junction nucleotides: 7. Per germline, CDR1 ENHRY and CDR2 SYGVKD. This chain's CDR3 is CAITWDRGRPETQYF. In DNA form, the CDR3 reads TGTGCCATCACCTGGGACAGGGGGCGGCCAGAGACCCAGTACTTC.

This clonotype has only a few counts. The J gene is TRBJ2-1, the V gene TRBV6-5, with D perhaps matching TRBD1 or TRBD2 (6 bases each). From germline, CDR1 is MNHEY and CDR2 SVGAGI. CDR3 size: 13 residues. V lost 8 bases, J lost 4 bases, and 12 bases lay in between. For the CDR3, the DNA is TGTGCCAGCTCCCGGGGGCTTTACAATGAGCAGTTCTTC. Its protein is CASSRGLYNEQFF.

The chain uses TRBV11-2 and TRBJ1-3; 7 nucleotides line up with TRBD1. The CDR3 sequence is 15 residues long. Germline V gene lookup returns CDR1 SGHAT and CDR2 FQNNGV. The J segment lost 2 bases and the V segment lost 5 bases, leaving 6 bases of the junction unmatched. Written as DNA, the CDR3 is TGTGCCAGCAGCGGACAGGCCGCCACTGGAAACACCATATATTTT. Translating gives CASSGQAATGNTIYF.

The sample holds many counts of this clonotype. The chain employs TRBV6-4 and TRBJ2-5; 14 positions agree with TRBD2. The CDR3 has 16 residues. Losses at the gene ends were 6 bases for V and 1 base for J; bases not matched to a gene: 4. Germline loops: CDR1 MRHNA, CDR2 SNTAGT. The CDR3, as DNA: TGTGCCAGCAGAGGACTAGCGGGGGGCGCCCAAGAGACCCAGTACTTC. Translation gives CASRGLAGGAQETQYF.

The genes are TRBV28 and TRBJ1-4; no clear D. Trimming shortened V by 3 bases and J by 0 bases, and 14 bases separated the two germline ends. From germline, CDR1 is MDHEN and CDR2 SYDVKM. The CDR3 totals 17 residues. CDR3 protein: CASSLIGYTATNEKLFF. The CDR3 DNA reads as TGTGCCAGCAGTTTGATCGGATACACAGCAACTAATGAAAAACTGTTTTTT.

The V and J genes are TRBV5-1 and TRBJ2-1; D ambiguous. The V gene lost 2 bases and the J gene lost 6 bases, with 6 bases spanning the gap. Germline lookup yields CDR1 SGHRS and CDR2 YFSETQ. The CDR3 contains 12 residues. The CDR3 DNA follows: TGCGCCAGCAGCTTATCCCCCAATGAGCAGTTCTTC. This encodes CASSLSPNEQFF.

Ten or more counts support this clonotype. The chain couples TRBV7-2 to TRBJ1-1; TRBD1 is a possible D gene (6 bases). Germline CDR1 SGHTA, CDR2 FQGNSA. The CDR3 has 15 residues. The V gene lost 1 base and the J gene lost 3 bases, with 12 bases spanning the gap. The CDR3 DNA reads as TGTGCCAGCAGCTTAGTCAGGGGATATCACACTGAAGCTTTCTTT. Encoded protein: CASSLVRGYHTEAFF.

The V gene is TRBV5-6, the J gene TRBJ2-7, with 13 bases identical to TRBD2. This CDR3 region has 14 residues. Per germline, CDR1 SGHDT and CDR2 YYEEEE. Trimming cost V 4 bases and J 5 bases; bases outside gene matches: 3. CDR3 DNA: TGTGCCAGCAGCCTCGGGACTAGCGGGGACGAGCAGTACTTC. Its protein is CASSLGTSGDEQYF.

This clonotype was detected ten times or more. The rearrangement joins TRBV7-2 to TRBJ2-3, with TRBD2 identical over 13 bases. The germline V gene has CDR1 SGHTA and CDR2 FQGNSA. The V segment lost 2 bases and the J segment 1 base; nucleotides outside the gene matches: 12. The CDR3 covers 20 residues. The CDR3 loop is CASSLYPTSGTSGGTDTQYF. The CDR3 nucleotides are TGTGCCAGCAGCTTATACCCTACGTCCGGGACTAGCGGGGGCACAGATACGCAGTATTTT.

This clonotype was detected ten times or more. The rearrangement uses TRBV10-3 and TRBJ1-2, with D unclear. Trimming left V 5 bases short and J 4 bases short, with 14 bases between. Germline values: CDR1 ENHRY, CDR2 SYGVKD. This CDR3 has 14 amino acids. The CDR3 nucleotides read TGTGCCATCAGTACAGTCACAATTTCCTATGGCTACACCTTC. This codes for CAISTVTISYGYTF.

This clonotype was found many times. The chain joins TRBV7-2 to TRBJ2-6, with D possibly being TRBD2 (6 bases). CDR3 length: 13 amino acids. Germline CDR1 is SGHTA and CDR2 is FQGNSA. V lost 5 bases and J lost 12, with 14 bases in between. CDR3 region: CASSPRTNAVLTF. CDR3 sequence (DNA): TGTGCCAGCAGCCCGCGGACTAACGCCGTCCTGACTTTC.

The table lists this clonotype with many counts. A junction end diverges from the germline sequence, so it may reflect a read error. CDR3 protein: CASSVSRDTSSEQYF. CDR3 DNA: TGTGCCAGCAGTGTATCCCGGGACACCTCCTCCGAGCAGTACTTC. The chain recombines TRBV6-5 with TRBJ2-7, with D possibly TRBD1 on 6 matching bases. This CDR3 has 15 amino acids. Germline V lookup: CDR1 MNHEY, CDR2 SVGAGI.

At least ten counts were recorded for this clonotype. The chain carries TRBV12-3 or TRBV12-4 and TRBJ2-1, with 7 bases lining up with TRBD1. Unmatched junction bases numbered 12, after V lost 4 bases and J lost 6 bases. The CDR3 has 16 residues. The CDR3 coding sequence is TGTGCCAGCAGTTCGTACAGGGGAACTACTCCCAATGAGCAGTTCTTC. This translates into CASSSYRGTTPNEQFF.

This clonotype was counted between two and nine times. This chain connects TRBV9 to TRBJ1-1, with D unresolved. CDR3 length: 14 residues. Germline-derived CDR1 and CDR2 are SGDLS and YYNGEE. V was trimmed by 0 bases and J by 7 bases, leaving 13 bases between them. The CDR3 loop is CASSVGPVNLEAFF. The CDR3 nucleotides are TGTGCCAGCAGCGTAGGCCCAGTCAATCTTGAAGCTTTCTTT.

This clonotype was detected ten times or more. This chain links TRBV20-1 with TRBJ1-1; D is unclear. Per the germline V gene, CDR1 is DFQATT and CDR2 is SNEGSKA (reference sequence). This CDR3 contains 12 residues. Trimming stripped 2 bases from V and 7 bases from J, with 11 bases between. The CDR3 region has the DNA TGCAGTGCTAGACCCAAAGAGGTTGAAGCTTTCTTT. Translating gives CSARPKEVEAFF.

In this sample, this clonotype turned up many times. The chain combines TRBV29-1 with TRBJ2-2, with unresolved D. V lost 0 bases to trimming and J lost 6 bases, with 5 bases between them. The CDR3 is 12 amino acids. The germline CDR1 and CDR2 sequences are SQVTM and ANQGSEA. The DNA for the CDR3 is TGCAGCGTTGAAGAACCCTCCGGGGAGCTGTTTTTT. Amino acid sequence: CSVEEPSGELFF.

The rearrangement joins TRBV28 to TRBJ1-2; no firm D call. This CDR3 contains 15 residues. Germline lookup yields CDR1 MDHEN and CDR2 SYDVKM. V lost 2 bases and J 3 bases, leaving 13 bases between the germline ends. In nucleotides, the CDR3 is TGTGCCAGCAGTTTACCCCGACATCTTTACTATGGCTACACCTTC. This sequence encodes CASSLPRHLYYGYTF.

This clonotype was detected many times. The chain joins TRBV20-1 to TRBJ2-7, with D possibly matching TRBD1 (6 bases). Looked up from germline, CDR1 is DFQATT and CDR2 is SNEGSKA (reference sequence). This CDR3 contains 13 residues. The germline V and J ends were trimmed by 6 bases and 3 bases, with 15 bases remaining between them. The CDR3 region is CSASRDTDYEQYF. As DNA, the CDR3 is TGCAGTGCGTCCCGGGACACAGACTACGAGCAGTACTTC.

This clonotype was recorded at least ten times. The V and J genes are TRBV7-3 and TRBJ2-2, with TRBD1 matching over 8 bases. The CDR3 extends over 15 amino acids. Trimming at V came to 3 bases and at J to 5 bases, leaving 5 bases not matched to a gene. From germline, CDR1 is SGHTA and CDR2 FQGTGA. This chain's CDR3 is CASSLTGQGTGELFF. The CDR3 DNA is TGTGCCAGCAGCTTGACTGGACAGGGAACCGGGGAGCTGTTTTTT.

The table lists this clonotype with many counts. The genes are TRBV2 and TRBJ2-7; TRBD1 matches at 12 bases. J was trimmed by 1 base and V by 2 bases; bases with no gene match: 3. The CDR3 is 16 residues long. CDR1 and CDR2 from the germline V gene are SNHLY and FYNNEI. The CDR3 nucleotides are TGTGCCAGCAGTGAACCGGGACAGGGGGCGTCCTACGAGCAGTACTTC. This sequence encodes CASSEPGQGASYEQYF.

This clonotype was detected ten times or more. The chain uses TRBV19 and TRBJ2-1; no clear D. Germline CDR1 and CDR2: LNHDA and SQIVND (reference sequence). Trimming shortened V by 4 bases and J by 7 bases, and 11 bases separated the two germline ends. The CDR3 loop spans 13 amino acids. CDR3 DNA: TGTGCCAGTAGTAACAACGGGCAAAATGAGCAGTTCTTC. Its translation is CASSNNGQNEQFF. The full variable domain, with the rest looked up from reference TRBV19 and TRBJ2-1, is DGGITQSPKYLFRKEGQNVTLSCEQNLNHDAMYWYRQDPGQGLRLIYYSQIVNDFQKGDIAEGYSVSREKKESFPLTVTSAQKNPTAFYLCASSNNGQNEQFFGPGTRLTVL.

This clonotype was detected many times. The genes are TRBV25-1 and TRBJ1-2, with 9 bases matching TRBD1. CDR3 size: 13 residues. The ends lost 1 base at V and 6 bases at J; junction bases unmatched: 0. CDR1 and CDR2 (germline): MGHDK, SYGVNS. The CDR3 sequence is CASSEWTGDGYTF. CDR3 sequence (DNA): TGTGCCAGCAGTGAATGGACAGGGGATGGCTACACCTTC.

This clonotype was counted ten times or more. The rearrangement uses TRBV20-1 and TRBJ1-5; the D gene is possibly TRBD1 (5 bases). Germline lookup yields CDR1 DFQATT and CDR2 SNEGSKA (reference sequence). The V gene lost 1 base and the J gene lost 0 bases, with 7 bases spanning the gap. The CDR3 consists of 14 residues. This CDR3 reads CSARAGYSNQPQHF. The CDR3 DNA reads TGCAGTGCTAGAGCAGGGTATAGCAATCAGCCCCAGCATTTT.

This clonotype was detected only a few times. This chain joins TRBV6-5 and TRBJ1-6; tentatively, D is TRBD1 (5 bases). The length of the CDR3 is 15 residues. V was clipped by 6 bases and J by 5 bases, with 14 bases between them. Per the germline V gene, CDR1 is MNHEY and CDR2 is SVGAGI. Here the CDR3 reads CASRRDLGHNSPLHF. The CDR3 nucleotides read TGTGCCAGCAGACGGGACCTCGGCCATAATTCACCCCTCCACTTT.

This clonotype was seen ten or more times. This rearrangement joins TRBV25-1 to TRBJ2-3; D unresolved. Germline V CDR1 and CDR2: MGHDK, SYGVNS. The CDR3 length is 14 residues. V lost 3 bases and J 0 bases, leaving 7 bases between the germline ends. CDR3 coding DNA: TGTGCCAGCAGTGACGGGTACAGCACAGATACGCAGTATTTT. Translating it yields CASSDGYSTDTQYF.